Given below is one T cell receptor beta chain in context. As yet, its antigen is unknown. The entry originates in a study of T cells in tuberculosis. Overall study findings and caveats: Active tuberculosis alpha repertoires lay closer to GMM-specific TCRs than controls'. Selection depended on which cryopreserved specimens were available.

Profiled with immunoSEQ multiplex PCR; TCRdb holds only in-frame clones, not every one. The repertoire holds 40,000 to 50,000 clones, with roughly 96% as singletons. Deletions cut 8 bases from V and 1 base from J, with 20 bases between. This CDR3 comprises 16 residues. Germline values: CDR1 SGHVS, CDR2 FQNEAQ. The specimen sequenced was PBMCs. V is TRBV7-8 and J is TRBJ1-1; D might be TRBD1 (5 bases). This TCR was sampled from a donor aged 5-35 years with latent tuberculosis or without tuberculosis infection. The CDR3 loop is CASHPRGTFGNTEAFF. Here the CDR3 DNA reads TGTGCCAGCCACCCTCGGGGGACTTTTGGGAACACTGAAGCTTTCTTT. The variable domain in full, with the rest retrieved from reference TRBV7-8 and TRBJ1-1, is GAGVSQSPRYKVAKRGQDVALRCDPISGHVSLFWYQQALGQGPEFLTYFQNEAQLDKSGLPSDRFFAERPEGSVSTLKIQRTQQEDSAVYLCASHPRGTFGNTEAFFGQGTRLTVV.